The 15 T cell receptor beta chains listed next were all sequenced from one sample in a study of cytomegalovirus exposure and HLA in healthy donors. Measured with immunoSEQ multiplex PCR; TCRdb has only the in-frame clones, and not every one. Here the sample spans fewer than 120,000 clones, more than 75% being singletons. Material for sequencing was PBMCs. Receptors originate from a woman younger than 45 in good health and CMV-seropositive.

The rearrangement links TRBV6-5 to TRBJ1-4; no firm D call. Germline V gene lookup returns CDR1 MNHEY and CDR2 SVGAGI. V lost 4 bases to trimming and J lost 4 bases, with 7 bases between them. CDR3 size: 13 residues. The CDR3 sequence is CASSSTFNEKLFF. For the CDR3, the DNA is TGTGCCAGCAGTTCGACTTTTAATGAAAAACTGTTTTTT.

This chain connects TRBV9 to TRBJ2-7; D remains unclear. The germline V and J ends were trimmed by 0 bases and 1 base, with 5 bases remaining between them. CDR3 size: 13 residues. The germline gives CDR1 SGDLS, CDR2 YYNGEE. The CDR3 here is CASSVDSSYEQYF. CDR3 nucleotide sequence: TGTGCCAGCAGCGTAGACAGTTCCTACGAGCAGTACTTC.

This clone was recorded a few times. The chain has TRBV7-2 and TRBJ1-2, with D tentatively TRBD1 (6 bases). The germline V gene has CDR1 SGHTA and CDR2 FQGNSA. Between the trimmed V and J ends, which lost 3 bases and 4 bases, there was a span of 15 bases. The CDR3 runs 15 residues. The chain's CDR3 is CASSFTAGGSYGYTF. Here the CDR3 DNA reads TGTGCCAGCAGCTTCACTGCGGGGGGCTCCTATGGCTACACCTTC.

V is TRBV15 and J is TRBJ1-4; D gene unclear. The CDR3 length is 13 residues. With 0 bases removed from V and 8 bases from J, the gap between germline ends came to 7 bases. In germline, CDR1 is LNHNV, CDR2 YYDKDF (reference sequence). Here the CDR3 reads CATSRDLAEKLFF. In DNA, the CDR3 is TGTGCCACCAGCAGAGATCTTGCGGAAAAACTGTTTTTT.

This CDR3 reads CASSFSGGPHYEQYF. The CDR3 bases are TGTGCCAGCAGCTTTTCGGGGGGACCACATTACGAGCAGTACTTC. V gene TRBV5-4 combines with J gene TRBJ2-7; 7 bases agree with TRBD2. The germline V gene has CDR1 SGHNT and CDR2 YYREEE (reference sequence). The length of the CDR3 is 15 residues. V shed 2 bases, J shed 4 bases, and the junction held 9 bases outside the gene matches.

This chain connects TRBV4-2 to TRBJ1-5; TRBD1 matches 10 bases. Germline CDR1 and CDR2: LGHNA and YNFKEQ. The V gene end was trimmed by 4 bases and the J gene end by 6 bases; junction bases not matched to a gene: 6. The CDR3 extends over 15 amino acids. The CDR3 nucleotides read TGTGCCAGCAGCCTGGAAGACAGGGGGCTTCAGCCCCAGCATTTT. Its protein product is CASSLEDRGLQPQHF.

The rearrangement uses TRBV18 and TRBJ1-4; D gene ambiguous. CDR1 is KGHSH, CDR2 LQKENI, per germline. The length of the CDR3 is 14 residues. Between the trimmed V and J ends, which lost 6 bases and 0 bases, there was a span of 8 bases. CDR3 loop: CASSVLATNEKLFF. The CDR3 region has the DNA TGTGCCAGCTCTGTACTCGCAACTAATGAAAAACTGTTTTTT.

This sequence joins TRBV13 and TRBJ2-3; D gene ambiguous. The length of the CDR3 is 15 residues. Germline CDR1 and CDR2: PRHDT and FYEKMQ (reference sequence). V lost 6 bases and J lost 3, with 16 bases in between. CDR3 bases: TGTGCCAGCAGTTTCTCCCCAGCGCCAACAGATACGCAGTATTTT. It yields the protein CASSFSPAPTDTQYF.

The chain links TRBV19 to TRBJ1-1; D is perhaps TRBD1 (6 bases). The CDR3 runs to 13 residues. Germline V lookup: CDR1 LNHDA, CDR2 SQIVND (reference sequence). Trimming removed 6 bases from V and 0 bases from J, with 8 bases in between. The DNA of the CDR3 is TGTGCCAGTAGGGACAGCCTGAACACTGAAGCTTTCTTT. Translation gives CASRDSLNTEAFF.

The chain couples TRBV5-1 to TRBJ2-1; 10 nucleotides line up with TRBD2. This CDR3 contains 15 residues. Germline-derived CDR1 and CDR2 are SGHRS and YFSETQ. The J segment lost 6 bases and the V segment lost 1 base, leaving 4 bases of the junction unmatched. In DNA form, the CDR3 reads TGCGCCAGCAGCTTGTCTAGCGGGAGAGGCAATGAGCAGTTCTTC. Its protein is CASSLSSGRGNEQFF.

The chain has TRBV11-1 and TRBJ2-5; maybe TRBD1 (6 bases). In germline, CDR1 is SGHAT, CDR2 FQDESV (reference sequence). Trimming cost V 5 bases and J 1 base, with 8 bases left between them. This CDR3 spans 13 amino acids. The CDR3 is CASSRTVQETQYF. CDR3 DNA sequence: TGTGCCAGCAGCCGGACAGTCCAAGAGACCCAGTACTTC.

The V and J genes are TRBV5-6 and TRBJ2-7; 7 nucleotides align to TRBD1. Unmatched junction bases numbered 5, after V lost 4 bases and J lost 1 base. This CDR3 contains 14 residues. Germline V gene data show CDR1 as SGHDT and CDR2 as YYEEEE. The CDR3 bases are TGTGCCAGCAGCATAACAGGGGCGTCCTACGAGCAGTACTTC. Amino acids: CASSITGASYEQYF.

The CDR3 spells CASSTGGATSHEQYF. The CDR3 nucleotides read TGCGCCAGCAGCACGGGGGGGGCAACGAGCCACGAGCAGTACTTC. The chain has TRBV5-1 and TRBJ2-7, with TRBD2 matching over 8 bases. The V gene end was trimmed by 4 bases and the J gene end by 5 bases; junction bases not matched to a gene: 11. Germline V gene data show CDR1 as SGHRS and CDR2 as YFSETQ. The CDR3 extends over 15 amino acids.

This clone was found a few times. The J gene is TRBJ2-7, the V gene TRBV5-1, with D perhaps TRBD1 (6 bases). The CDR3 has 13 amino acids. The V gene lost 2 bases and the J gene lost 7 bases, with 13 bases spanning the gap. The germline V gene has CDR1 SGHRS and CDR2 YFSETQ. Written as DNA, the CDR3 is TGCGCCAGCAGCTTCGGACAGAGAGATGAGCAGTACTTC. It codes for CASSFGQRDEQYF.

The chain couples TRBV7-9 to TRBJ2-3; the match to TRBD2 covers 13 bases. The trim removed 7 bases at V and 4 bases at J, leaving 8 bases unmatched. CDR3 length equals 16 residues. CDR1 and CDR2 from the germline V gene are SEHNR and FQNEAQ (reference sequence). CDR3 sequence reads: CASTTTSGRAADTQYF. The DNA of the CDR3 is TGTGCCAGCACAACAACTAGCGGGAGGGCCGCAGATACGCAGTATTTT.